This entry is about one T cell receptor beta chain. Its antigen is as yet unknown. The sample is drawn from a study of graft-versus-host responses after intestinal transplantation. General observations from the study: High graft-versus-host to host-versus-graft T cell clonal ratios marked allografts of patients with graft-donor macrochimerism.

Sequencing used immunoSEQ multiplex PCR; TCRdb keeps in-frame clones, though not all of them. The table shows approximately 40,000 clones, with about 90% occurring only once. Per the germline V gene, CDR1 is MGHRA and CDR2 is YSYEKL. Deletions cut 5 bases from V and 4 bases from J, with 14 bases between. The CDR3 has 14 residues. The chain combines TRBV4-1 with TRBJ2-5; D perhaps matches TRBD2 (6 bases). The starting material was PBMCs, obtained about 330 days after intestinal transplant. The receptor's source is a human patient who received an intestinal transplant, so some T cells may come from the graft donor. The CDR3 DNA reads TGCGCCAGCAGCTCCCTTGGGCGGGGAGAGACCCAGTACTTC. It specifies CASSSLGRGETQYF.